This T cell receptor beta chain is from a study of blood T cell repertoires in COVID-19. As for the study in general: Samples came from the United States, Italy and Spain, spanning acute and convalescent COVID-19. T cells, B-cell-depleted T cells, or PBMCs provided the cDNA or gDNA that served as material.

Original data processing: Estimation of nucleated cell counts relied on the amplification of reference gene primers. TCRdb's copy holds only in-frame clones and misses some; the assay was immunoSEQ multiplex PCR. V, J and clone size were drawn from that table, and D and trimming were deduced from the DNA. The data contain tens of thousands of clones, 70% to 90% of them singletons. The germline V gene has CDR1 LGHDT and CDR2 YNNKEL (reference sequence). Trimming removed 5 bases from V and 2 bases from J; junction bases left unmatched: 4. The CDR3 loop spans 15 amino acids. The chain has TRBV3-1 (or the pseudogene TRBV3-2) and TRBJ2-7; 12 bases align to TRBD2. This clonotype originated in a woman in her 70s with acute or convalescent COVID-19. Sequences were obtained from peripheral blood. The CDR3 protein is CASSETSGSPYEQYF. For the CDR3, the DNA is TGTGCCAGCAGCGAGACTAGCGGGAGTCCCTACGAGCAGTACTTC.